This T cell receptor beta chain was captured by sequencing in a study of blood T cell repertoires in COVID-19. Generated by immunoSEQ multiplex PCR, the TCRdb table keeps only in-frame clones and is missing some. The repertoire holds 200,000 to 300,000 clones, with about three quarters as singletons. Germline V gene data show CDR1 as SQVTM and CDR2 as ANQGSEA. Deletions cut 3 bases from V and 5 bases from J, with 10 bases between. The CDR3 runs to 12 residues. The sequence was collected from a woman older than 75 with acute or convalescent COVID-19. This chain joins TRBV29-1 and TRBJ1-2; D might be TRBD1 (6 bases). The specimen was peripheral blood. DNA of the CDR3: TGCAGCGTTGAGGGGGCAGAGTATGGCTACACCTTC. Its protein product is CSVEGAEYGYTF.